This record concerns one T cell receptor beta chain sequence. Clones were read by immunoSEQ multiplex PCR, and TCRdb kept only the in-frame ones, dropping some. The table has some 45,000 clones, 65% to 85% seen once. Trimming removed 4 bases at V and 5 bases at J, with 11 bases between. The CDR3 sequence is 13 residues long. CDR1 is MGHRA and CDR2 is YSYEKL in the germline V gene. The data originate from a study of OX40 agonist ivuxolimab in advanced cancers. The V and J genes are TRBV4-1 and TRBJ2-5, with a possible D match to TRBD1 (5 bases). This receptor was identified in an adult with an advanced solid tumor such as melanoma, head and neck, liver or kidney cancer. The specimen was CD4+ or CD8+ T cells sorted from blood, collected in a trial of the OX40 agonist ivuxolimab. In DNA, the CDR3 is TGCGCCAGCAGCCCACAGGTGGACGAGACCCAGTACTTC. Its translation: CASSPQVDETQYF.